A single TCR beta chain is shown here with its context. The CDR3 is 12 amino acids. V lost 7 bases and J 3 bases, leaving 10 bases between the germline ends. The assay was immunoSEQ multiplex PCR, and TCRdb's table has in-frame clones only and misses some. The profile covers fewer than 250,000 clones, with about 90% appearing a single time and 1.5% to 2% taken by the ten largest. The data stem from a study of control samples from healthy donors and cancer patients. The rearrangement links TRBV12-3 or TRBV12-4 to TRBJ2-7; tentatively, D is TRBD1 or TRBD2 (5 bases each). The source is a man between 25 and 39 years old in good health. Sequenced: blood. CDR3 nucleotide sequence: TGTGCCAGCACCGGGGCTGTCTACGAGCAGTACTTC. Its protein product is CASTGAVYEQYF.